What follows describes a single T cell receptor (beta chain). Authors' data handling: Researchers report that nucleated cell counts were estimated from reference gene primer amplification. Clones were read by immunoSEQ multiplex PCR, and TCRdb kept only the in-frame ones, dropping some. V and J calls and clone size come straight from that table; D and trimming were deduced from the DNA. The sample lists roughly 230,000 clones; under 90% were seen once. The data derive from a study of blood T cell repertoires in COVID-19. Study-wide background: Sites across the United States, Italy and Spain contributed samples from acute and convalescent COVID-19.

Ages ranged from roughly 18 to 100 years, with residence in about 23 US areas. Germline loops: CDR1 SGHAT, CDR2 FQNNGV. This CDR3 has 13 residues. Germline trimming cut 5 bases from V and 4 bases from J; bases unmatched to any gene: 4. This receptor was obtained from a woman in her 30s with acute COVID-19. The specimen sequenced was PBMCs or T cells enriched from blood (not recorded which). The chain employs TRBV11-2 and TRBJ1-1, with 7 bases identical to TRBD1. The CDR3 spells CASSGRGRTEAFF. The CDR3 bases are TGTGCCAGCAGCGGAAGGGGGCGCACTGAAGCTTTCTTT.